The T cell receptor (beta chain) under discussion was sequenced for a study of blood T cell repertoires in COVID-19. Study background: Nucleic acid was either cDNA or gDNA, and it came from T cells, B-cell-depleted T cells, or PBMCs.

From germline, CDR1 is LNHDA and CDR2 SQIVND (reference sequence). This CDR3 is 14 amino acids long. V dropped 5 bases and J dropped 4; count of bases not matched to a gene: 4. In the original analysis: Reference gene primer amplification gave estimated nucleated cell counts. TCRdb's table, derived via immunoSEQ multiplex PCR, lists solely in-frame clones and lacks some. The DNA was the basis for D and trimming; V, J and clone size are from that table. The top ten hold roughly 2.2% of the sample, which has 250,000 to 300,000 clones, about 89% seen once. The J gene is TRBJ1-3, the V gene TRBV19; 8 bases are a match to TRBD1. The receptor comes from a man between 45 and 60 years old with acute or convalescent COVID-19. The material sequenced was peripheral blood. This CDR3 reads CASSDQGAGNTIYF. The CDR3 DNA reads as TGTGCCAGTAGTGACCAGGGGGCAGGAAACACCATATATTTT.